The rows below give T cell receptor beta chains drawn from one sample of a study of beta chain features in type 1 diabetes. Profiling relied on immunoSEQ multiplex PCR, and the TCRdb table lists in-frame clones only, not all of them. The data contain around 400,000 clones, over 13% of them singletons. Source material: naive CD4+ T cells from blood. The receptor source for this set is a woman aged 18-29 years in good health. The CDR3 runs from the conserved cysteine through the conserved F or W. The D gene is left open where the match is weak. Size tells how often a clone was seen (once, few, many) or the class of an expanded clone, and some rows leave it out.

CDR3nt: TGTGCCAGCAGCTCGGAGGGGGCGTCAAACATTCAGTACTTC
CDR3aa: CASSSEGASNIQYF
abundance: few
v_gene: TRBV7-2
d_gene: -
j_gene: TRBJ2-4

CDR3nt: TGTGCCAGCAGCTTCGGGGCTAGCGGGCTCAATGAGCAGTTCTTC
CDR3aa: CASSFGASGLNEQFF
abundance: -
v_gene: TRBV5-4
d_gene: TRBD2
j_gene: TRBJ2-1

CDR3nt: TGTGCCAGCATCGCCGTAGGGAGAGGTGAGCAGTTCTTC
CDR3aa: CASIAVGRGEQFF
abundance: -
v_gene: TRBV2
d_gene: -
j_gene: TRBJ2-1

CDR3nt: TGTGCCAGCAGTGAATCGTGGAACACTGAAGCTTTCTTT
CDR3aa: CASSESWNTEAFF
abundance: few
v_gene: TRBV25-1
d_gene: -
j_gene: TRBJ1-1

CDR3nt: TGTGCCAGCAGCTTAGCGGGCGGGATTTACTCCGGGCAGTACTTC
CDR3aa: CASSLAGGIYSGQYF
abundance: few
v_gene: TRBV7-2
d_gene: -
j_gene: TRBJ2-7

CDR3nt: TGTGCCATCAGTGAGTCGAAGACAGGCTACAATGAGCAGTTCTTC
CDR3aa: CAISESKTGYNEQFF
abundance: few
v_gene: TRBV10-3
d_gene: -
j_gene: TRBJ2-1

CDR3nt: TGCGCCAGCAGTGGGGGCGGCGGCTCTGGAAACACCATATATTTT
CDR3aa: CASSGGGGSGNTIYF
abundance: few
v_gene: TRBV23-1
d_gene: -
j_gene: TRBJ1-3

CDR3nt: TGTGCCAGCAGTTACTCTGAGGGGGCAGGCTATGGCTACACCTTC
CDR3aa: CASSYSEGAGYGYTF
abundance: -
v_gene: TRBV6-5
d_gene: TRBD1
j_gene: TRBJ1-2

CDR3nt: TGTGCCACCAGCCTAGCGGGAGCAGATACGCAGTATTTT
CDR3aa: CATSLAGADTQYF
abundance: -
v_gene: TRBV15
d_gene: TRBD2
j_gene: TRBJ2-3

CDR3nt: TGTGCCAGCAGCCAAGATCTGGGCTTCTCGACCTCCTACAATGAGCAGTTCTTC
CDR3aa: CASSQDLGFSTSYNEQFF
abundance: -
v_gene: TRBV14
d_gene: -
j_gene: TRBJ2-1

CDR3nt: TGTGCCATCAGTGGAAACAGTATTGCGACTGAAGCTTTCTTT
CDR3aa: CAISGNSIATEAFF
abundance: few
v_gene: TRBV10-3
d_gene: -
j_gene: TRBJ1-1

CDR3nt: TGTGCCAGCAGTCTTTCCTGGGGGAGGGAGCAGTACTTC
CDR3aa: CASSLSWGREQYF
abundance: few
v_gene: TRBV28
d_gene: -
j_gene: TRBJ2-7

CDR3nt: TGTGCCAGCAGCTTGACAGGGGTCAATCAGCCCCAGCATTTT
CDR3aa: CASSLTGVNQPQHF
abundance: -
v_gene: TRBV5-8
d_gene: TRBD1
j_gene: TRBJ1-5

CDR3nt: TGTGCCAGTAGTACGACGCGGAGGCAAGAGACCCAGTACTTC
CDR3aa: CASSTTRRQETQYF
abundance: few
v_gene: TRBV19
d_gene: -
j_gene: TRBJ2-5

CDR3nt: TGCGCCAGCAGCTTGCCACAGGGAGACGGCTACACCTTC
CDR3aa: CASSLPQGDGYTF
abundance: -
v_gene: TRBV5-1
d_gene: -
j_gene: TRBJ1-2

CDR3nt: TGTGCCAGCAGCCACAGGACAGGGCGTGGCTACACCTTC
CDR3aa: CASSHRTGRGYTF
abundance: few
v_gene: TRBV14
d_gene: TRBD1
j_gene: TRBJ1-2

CDR3nt: TGTGCCAGCAGCGCTCAAGAGGGCTCCACAGATACGCAGTATTTT
CDR3aa: CASSAQEGSTDTQYF
abundance: -
v_gene: TRBV11-2
d_gene: -
j_gene: TRBJ2-3

CDR3nt: TGTGCCAGCAGCTCCGGGACTAGCGATAGCGGGGAGCTGTTTTTT
CDR3aa: CASSSGTSDSGELFF
abundance: few
v_gene: TRBV7-9
d_gene: TRBD2
j_gene: TRBJ2-2

CDR3nt: TGTGCCAGCAGCTTCGTAGCGGCAGATACGCAGTATTTT
CDR3aa: CASSFVAADTQYF
abundance: few
v_gene: TRBV13
d_gene: -
j_gene: TRBJ2-3

CDR3nt: TGTGCCAGCAGTCAAGGGGCTAGCGGGAGTTTGAATGAGCAGTTCTTC
CDR3aa: CASSQGASGSLNEQFF
abundance: few
v_gene: TRBV6-6
d_gene: TRBD2
j_gene: TRBJ2-1

CDR3nt: TGTGCCAGCTCACCACTCGGGACAGGGGGACAGCCCCAGCATTTT
CDR3aa: CASSPLGTGGQPQHF
abundance: few
v_gene: TRBV18
d_gene: TRBD1
j_gene: TRBJ1-5

CDR3nt: TGTGCCAGCAGTACCACAGGGAAGGGCTTCGCCAAAAACATTCAGTACTTC
CDR3aa: CASSTTGKGFAKNIQYF
abundance: -
v_gene: TRBV28
d_gene: -
j_gene: TRBJ2-4

CDR3nt: TGTGCCAGCAGCTTACGACTAGCGGGACAAGAGACCCAGTACTTC
CDR3aa: CASSLRLAGQETQYF
abundance: -
v_gene: TRBV4-2
d_gene: TRBD2
j_gene: TRBJ2-5

CDR3nt: TGTGCCAGCAGTTTGATAACCGGGACTTTCTCTGGGGCCAACGTCCTGACTTTC
CDR3aa: CASSLITGTFSGANVLTF
abundance: few
v_gene: TRBV28
d_gene: -
j_gene: TRBJ2-6

CDR3nt: TGTGCCTGGAGTGGCCTATATTCTTCAAAAGAGACCCAGTACTTC
CDR3aa: CAWSGLYSSKETQYF
abundance: few
v_gene: TRBV30
d_gene: -
j_gene: TRBJ2-5

CDR3nt: TGTGCCAGCAGTTCTCTCCCCGACAGGACCCAAGAGACCCAGTACTTC
CDR3aa: CASSSLPDRTQETQYF
abundance: -
v_gene: TRBV25-1
d_gene: -
j_gene: TRBJ2-5

CDR3nt: TGTGCCAGTAGAGAATGGGAGTTCACCTCTGGAAACACCATATATTTT
CDR3aa: CASREWEFTSGNTIYF
abundance: -
v_gene: TRBV19
d_gene: -
j_gene: TRBJ1-3

CDR3nt: TGTGCCAGCAGCCCGGGGGATGCGAACACTGAAGCTTTCTTT
CDR3aa: CASSPGDANTEAFF
abundance: -
v_gene: TRBV7-9
d_gene: -
j_gene: TRBJ1-1

CDR3nt: TGTGCCAGCTCACCACCGACCCGGACAGATGGCTACACCTTC
CDR3aa: CASSPPTRTDGYTF
abundance: -
v_gene: TRBV18
d_gene: -
j_gene: TRBJ1-2

CDR3nt: TGTGCCAGCAGCTTAGCGCTACGAGCTAAGCGGGAGAATGGGGGAAACATTCAGTACTTC
CDR3aa: CASSLALRAKRENGGNIQYF
abundance: -
v_gene: TRBV7-2
d_gene: TRBD2
j_gene: TRBJ2-4

CDR3nt: TGTGCCAGCAGTTTATGGGGTAGCGGGAGCTCCTACGAGCAGTACTTC
CDR3aa: CASSLWGSGSSYEQYF
abundance: few
v_gene: TRBV28
d_gene: TRBD2
j_gene: TRBJ2-7

CDR3nt: TGTGCCAGCTGCTTAGTGGCAGGCGGGGAGCCCCAGCATTTT
CDR3aa: CASCLVAGGEPQHF
abundance: -
v_gene: TRBV7-8
d_gene: -
j_gene: TRBJ1-5

CDR3nt: TGTGCCAGCAGCGCAGCGGGAGGCCAACCCCAGTACTTC
CDR3aa: CASSAAGGQPQYF
abundance: few
v_gene: TRBV7-3
d_gene: TRBD2
j_gene: TRBJ2-5

CDR3nt: TGTGCCAGCAGTGCCGACTGGACTAATGAGCAGTTCTTC
CDR3aa: CASSADWTNEQFF
abundance: few
v_gene: TRBV25-1
d_gene: -
j_gene: TRBJ2-1

CDR3nt: TGTGCCAGCAGTTACCACGGACAGAGCTCTGGAAACACCATATATTTT
CDR3aa: CASSYHGQSSGNTIYF
abundance: few
v_gene: TRBV28
d_gene: -
j_gene: TRBJ1-3

CDR3nt: TGTGCCAGCGGCAGGGAAGACACTGAAGCTTTCTTT
CDR3aa: CASGREDTEAFF
abundance: -
v_gene: TRBV7-9
d_gene: -
j_gene: TRBJ1-1

CDR3nt: TGCGCCAGCAGCCAAGATCAGGGGTTGCAAAACATTCAGTACTTC
CDR3aa: CASSQDQGLQNIQYF
abundance: -
v_gene: TRBV4-1
d_gene: -
j_gene: TRBJ2-4

CDR3nt: TGTGCCAGCAGTGAAAAGTGGCGGCGGTTCTTC
CDR3aa: CASSEKWRRFF
abundance: few
v_gene: TRBV2
d_gene: -
j_gene: TRBJ2-1

CDR3nt: TGTGCCAGCAGACGGACTAGCGGTTCCTACAATGAGCAGTTCTTC
CDR3aa: CASRRTSGSYNEQFF
abundance: -
v_gene: TRBV27
d_gene: TRBD2
j_gene: TRBJ2-1

CDR3nt: TGTGCGCCCGGGACAGGGGGAAGCACAGATACGCAGTATTTT
CDR3aa: CAPGTGGSTDTQYF
abundance: once
v_gene: TRBV7-9
d_gene: TRBD1
j_gene: TRBJ2-3

CDR3nt: TGTGCCAGCTCACCAAGGCAGGGGGAGAATCAGCCCCAGCATTTT
CDR3aa: CASSPRQGENQPQHF
abundance: -
v_gene: TRBV18
d_gene: TRBD1
j_gene: TRBJ1-5

CDR3nt: TGTGCCAGCAGCGAGGGGACTAGCGGACAAGAGACCCAGTACTTC
CDR3aa: CASSEGTSGQETQYF
abundance: few
v_gene: TRBV9
d_gene: TRBD2
j_gene: TRBJ2-5

CDR3nt: TGCGCCAGCAGCTTGTACGGCACCGGGGAGCTGTTTTTT
CDR3aa: CASSLYGTGELFF
abundance: -
v_gene: TRBV5-1
d_gene: -
j_gene: TRBJ2-2

CDR3nt: TGCAGCGTTGAAGGACGGACAGGGAATGAGCAGTTCTTC
CDR3aa: CSVEGRTGNEQFF
abundance: few
v_gene: TRBV29-1
d_gene: TRBD1
j_gene: TRBJ2-1

CDR3nt: TGTGCCAGCAGCTTGAACAGGGCGGTGAGCTACACCTTC
CDR3aa: CASSLNRAVSYTF
abundance: -
v_gene: TRBV11-1
d_gene: -
j_gene: TRBJ1-2

CDR3nt: TGTGCCAGCAGTACTCCCCGGGGGGGAGTATACGAGCAGTACTTC
CDR3aa: CASSTPRGGVYEQYF
abundance: -
v_gene: TRBV28
d_gene: TRBD2
j_gene: TRBJ2-7

CDR3nt: TGTGCCTGGAGGGGGGGTAGCGGGCGGAATGAGCAGTTCTTC
CDR3aa: CAWRGGSGRNEQFF
abundance: -
v_gene: TRBV30
d_gene: TRBD2
j_gene: TRBJ2-1

CDR3nt: TGCAGCGTTCCCGGACAGGCTCGGGTTTTCAATGAGCAGTTCTTC
CDR3aa: CSVPGQARVFNEQFF
abundance: few
v_gene: TRBV29-1
d_gene: TRBD1
j_gene: TRBJ2-1

CDR3nt: TGCAGCGTGTCCTCGAGGCAGGGAACCTACGAGCAGTACTTC
CDR3aa: CSVSSRQGTYEQYF
abundance: few
v_gene: TRBV29-1
d_gene: -
j_gene: TRBJ2-7

CDR3nt: TGTGCCAGCAGCTTAGAGGGGACAGGGCGGGCCTATGGCTACACCTTC
CDR3aa: CASSLEGTGRAYGYTF
abundance: few
v_gene: TRBV7-2
d_gene: TRBD1
j_gene: TRBJ1-2

CDR3nt: TGTGCCAGCAGCTTAAGGACTAGCGGGACCAATGAGCAGTTCTTC
CDR3aa: CASSLRTSGTNEQFF
abundance: once
v_gene: TRBV11-1
d_gene: TRBD2
j_gene: TRBJ2-1

CDR3nt: TGTGCCAGCAGTGACCCGCAGGGGGCGGTGGGAACTGAAGCTTTCTTT
CDR3aa: CASSDPQGAVGTEAFF
abundance: -
v_gene: TRBV25-1
d_gene: TRBD1
j_gene: TRBJ1-1

CDR3nt: TGCAGTGGGGCCGTGCGGGGGACCCAGTACTTC
CDR3aa: CSGAVRGTQYF
abundance: -
v_gene: TRBV20-1
d_gene: -
j_gene: TRBJ2-5

CDR3nt: TGTGCCAGCAGCCAAGTATCCGGGGAGCTGTTTTTT
CDR3aa: CASSQVSGELFF
abundance: few
v_gene: TRBV14
d_gene: -
j_gene: TRBJ2-2

CDR3nt: TGTGCCAGCAGTCCGACCCGGACAGGCAATCAGCCCCAGCATTTT
CDR3aa: CASSPTRTGNQPQHF
abundance: few
v_gene: TRBV6-6
d_gene: -
j_gene: TRBJ1-5

CDR3nt: TGTGCCAGCAGCGCCCAGAGGCAAATGCGCGGTGAGCAGTTCTTC
CDR3aa: CASSAQRQMRGEQFF
abundance: -
v_gene: TRBV9
d_gene: -
j_gene: TRBJ2-1

CDR3nt: TGCAGTGCTAGACCCGGACAGAAAGCTTTCTTT
CDR3aa: CSARPGQKAFF
abundance: few
v_gene: TRBV20-1
d_gene: -
j_gene: TRBJ1-1